The clone carrying this TCR beta chain has a count of ten or more. These data originate in a study of kidney transplant recipient with SARS-CoV-2 infection. V was cut by 4 bases and J by 7 bases, with 24 bases left in between. The CDR3 length is 16 residues. CDR1 and CDR2 (germline): SGDLS, YYNGEE. TCRdb analysed the reads with MiXCR anew, one entry per CDR3 protein. This sample yields approximately 250,000 distinct CDR3 sequences, of which 29% are seen a single time; less than 8.5% belongs to the top ten. The sequence came from a male patient between 25 and 39 years old who had COVID-19 and was a kidney transplant recipient. Some T cells may have come from the graft donor. The rearrangement uses TRBV9 and TRBJ2-7, with D possibly matching TRBD2 (7 bases). Sample: a blood sample, taken at baseline and on roughly day 110 from a kidney transplant recipient. In DNA form, the CDR3 reads TGTGCCAGCAGCCAAGGTGGGAGGGGGGGCCTCAGGGAGCAGTACTTC. It specifies CASSQGGRGGLREQYF.